These 27 T cell receptor beta chains originate from one sample sequenced in a study of blood T cell repertoires in COVID-19. Produced via immunoSEQ multiplex PCR; TCRdb's table is partial and in-frame only. The table lists under 150,000 clones, approximately 88% of them singletons. The material sequenced was peripheral blood. The source is a human donor in a cohort sampled during active COVID-19.

V usage is TRBV6-5 and J usage is TRBJ1-5, with D possibly TRBD1 on 5 matching bases. Germline V gene sequence: CDR1 MNHEY, CDR2 SVGAGI. The CDR3 runs 13 residues. The germline V and J ends were trimmed by 6 bases and 3 bases, with 9 bases remaining between them. The CDR3 DNA reads as TGTGCCAGCAGGGCAGGGTCCAATCAGCCCCAGCATTTT. This sequence encodes CASRAGSNQPQHF.

The rearrangement uses TRBV6-5 and TRBJ1-2, with no clear D. Trimming took off 6 bases at V and 7 bases at J, with 12 bases between the two ends. This CDR3 is built from 12 residues. Germline V gene sequence: CDR1 MNHEY, CDR2 SVGAGI. CDR3 sequence reads: CASSSDAGGYTF. In DNA form, the CDR3 reads TGTGCCAGCAGCTCCGACGCGGGTGGCTACACCTTC.

The gene calls are TRBV5-6 and TRBJ1-1; 10 positions agree with TRBD1. The J segment lost 4 bases and the V segment lost 3 bases, leaving 0 bases of the junction unmatched. Germline V CDR1 and CDR2: SGHDT, YYEEEE. This CDR3 comprises 13 residues. DNA for the CDR3: TGTGCCAGCAGCTGGACAGGGGGCACTGAAGCTTTCTTT. Protein product: CASSWTGGTEAFF.

The rearrangement uses TRBV6-5 and TRBJ2-7; 7 positions match TRBD1. This CDR3 region has 13 residues. Trimming took 4 bases from V and 0 from J; bases not matched to a gene: 0. Germline CDR1 reads MNHEY; CDR2 reads SVGAGI. This chain's CDR3 is CASSWDSSYEQYF. CDR3 bases: TGTGCCAGCAGTTGGGACAGCTCCTACGAGCAGTACTTC.

V is TRBV25-1 and J is TRBJ1-2, with D possibly being TRBD1 (5 bases). V lost 1 base and J lost 0, with 9 bases in between. The V gene's germline CDR1 is MGHDK and CDR2 SYGVNS. The CDR3 totals 15 residues. The CDR3 is CASSELWGTNYGYTF. In DNA, the CDR3 is TGTGCCAGCAGTGAATTGTGGGGCACTAACTATGGCTACACCTTC.

The chain is built from TRBV6-5 and TRBJ2-1, with 7 bases identical to TRBD1. Germline V lookup: CDR1 MNHEY, CDR2 SVGAGI. The trim removed 7 bases at V and 2 bases at J, leaving 2 bases unmatched. CDR3 length equals 13 residues. The CDR3 loop reads CASKGTAYNEQFF. In DNA form, the CDR3 reads TGTGCCAGCAAGGGGACAGCCTACAATGAGCAGTTCTTC.

V usage is TRBV7-9 and J usage is TRBJ1-2; 7 bases align to TRBD1. The ends lost 1 base at V and 4 bases at J; junction bases unmatched: 3. Germline lookup yields CDR1 SEHNR and CDR2 FQNEAQ (reference sequence). The CDR3 extends over 14 amino acids. The CDR3 here is CASSLVDRAYGYTF. In DNA form, the CDR3 reads TGTGCCAGCAGCTTAGTAGACAGGGCCTATGGCTACACCTTC.

The chain links TRBV20-1 to TRBJ1-2; TRBD1 is a possible D gene (5 bases). Trimming shortened V by 5 bases and J by 8 bases, and 12 bases separated the two germline ends. The CDR3 is made up of 11 amino acids. Germline lookup yields CDR1 DFQATT and CDR2 SNEGSKA (reference sequence). The CDR3 nucleotides are TGCAGTGCTCATCAGGGTTTCGGCTACACCTTC. It is translated as CSAHQGFGYTF.

This rearrangement joins TRBV28 to TRBJ1-4; TRBD1 aligns across 7 bases. Looked up from germline, CDR1 is MDHEN and CDR2 is SYDVKM. V was clipped by 6 bases and J by 4 bases; unmatched bases: 5. The CDR3 runs to 14 residues. The CDR3 sequence: CASRMGQINEKLFF. The CDR3 coding sequence is TGTGCCAGCAGGATGGGACAGATTAATGAAAAACTGTTTTTT.

The chain combines TRBV11-3 with TRBJ2-2; possibly TRBD1 for D (7 bases). Trimming cost V 5 bases and J 7 bases, with 14 bases left between them. This CDR3 region has 14 residues. Germline V gene data show CDR1 as SGHNT and CDR2 as YENEEA. CDR3 loop: CASSLGGGNGELFF. CDR3 nucleotide sequence: TGTGCCAGCAGCCTTGGAGGGGGCAACGGGGAGCTGTTTTTT.

The chain is built from TRBV7-8 and TRBJ1-2; D not certain. CDR3 size: 13 residues. Trimming stripped 5 bases from V and 3 bases from J, with 10 bases between. Germline V gene data show CDR1 as SGHVS and CDR2 as FQNEAQ. In nucleotides, the CDR3 is TGTGCCAGCAGCCCCCAACAACACTATGGCTACACCTTC. It is translated as CASSPQQHYGYTF.

The chain is built from TRBV5-1 and TRBJ2-7; 8 bases agree with TRBD1. The V and J ends lost 3 bases and 5 bases, in that order; junction bases with no gene match: 16. CDR1 and CDR2 (germline): SGHRS, YFSETQ. This CDR3 contains 17 residues. CDR3 coding DNA: TGCGCCAGCAGCTCAGGACAGGGTTTTACCTCTCTGCACGAGCAGTACTTC. Translating gives CASSSGQGFTSLHEQYF.

The V call is TRBV6-6, the J call TRBJ1-5, with TRBD1 identical over 10 bases. CDR1 is MNHNY and CDR2 is SVGAGI in the germline V gene (reference sequence). The CDR3 spans 17 residues. V was pared by 5 bases and J by 5 bases, with 12 bases of the junction left unmatched. DNA for the CDR3: TGTGCCAGCAGTCTACGGGTGACAGGGGGCGCCCATCAGCCCCAGCATTTT. This sequence encodes CASSLRVTGGAHQPQHF.

As DNA, the CDR3 is TGTGCCAGCAGGGCGGCTACAGGGGTCAATCAGCCCCAGCATTTT. Its translation is CASRAATGVNQPQHF. J is TRBJ1-5 and V is TRBV27; TRBD1 aligns across 7 bases. This CDR3 comprises 15 residues. CDR1 is MNHEY, CDR2 SMNVEV, per germline (reference sequence). Germline trimming cut 6 bases from V and 3 bases from J; bases unmatched to any gene: 8.

V gene TRBV2 combines with J gene TRBJ2-3, with D possibly TRBD1 on 5 matching bases. V was trimmed by 8 bases and J by 4 bases, leaving 16 bases between them. Germline CDR1 SNHLY, CDR2 FYNNEI. This CDR3 comprises 14 residues. The chain's CDR3 is CASGVRVGSDTQYF. As DNA, the CDR3 is TGTGCCAGCGGTGTCAGGGTAGGGTCAGATACGCAGTATTTT.

The J gene is TRBJ2-3, the V gene TRBV6-1; TRBD2 is a possible D gene (5 bases). Germline V gene data show CDR1 as MNHNS and CDR2 as SASEGT. The CDR3 totals 14 residues. V lost 0 bases to trimming and J lost 4 bases, with 8 bases between them. Here the CDR3 reads CASSEAAGPDTQYF. The CDR3 DNA follows: TGTGCCAGCAGTGAAGCCGCGGGCCCAGATACGCAGTATTTT.

The CDR3 region has the DNA TGTGCCAGCAGTGTAGCGGGGGGACGAGGAGAGACCCAGTACTTC. This translates into CASSVAGGRGETQYF. The V call is TRBV2, the J call TRBJ2-5, with TRBD2 matching 10 bases. V dropped 4 bases and J dropped 4; count of bases not matched to a gene: 6. The CDR3 contains 15 residues. The germline V gene encodes CDR1 SNHLY and CDR2 FYNNEI. Combining the CDR3 with reference TRBV2 and TRBJ2-5 gives the whole variable domain EPEVTQTPSHQVTQMGQEVILRCVPISNHLYFYWYRQILGQKVEFLVSFYNNEISEKSEIFDDQFSVERPDGSNFTLKIRSTKLEDSAMYFCASSVAGGRGETQYFGPGTRLLVL.

J is TRBJ1-1 and V is TRBV6-5; 9 bases match TRBD1. There are 13 residues in the CDR3. From germline, CDR1 is MNHEY and CDR2 SVGAGI. V lost 6 bases and J lost 5; bases outside the gene matches: 4. In nucleotides, the CDR3 is TGTGCCAGCAGAGGGACAGGGAGGACTGAAGCTTTCTTT. Residues: CASRGTGRTEAFF.

The chain uses TRBV5-4 and TRBJ2-3; 8 nucleotides align to TRBD2. V lost 4 bases and J lost 5; bases outside the gene matches: 6. This CDR3 spans 14 amino acids. Germline V gene lookup returns CDR1 SGHNT and CDR2 YYREEE (reference sequence). The CDR3 here is CASSGRLAKDTQYF. The CDR3 DNA follows: TGTGCCAGCAGCGGCAGACTAGCGAAAGATACGCAGTATTTT.

The chain has TRBV24-1 and TRBJ2-1; D not resolved. Per the germline V gene, CDR1 is KGHDR and CDR2 is SFDVKD. The length of the CDR3 is 16 residues. V was cut by 2 bases and J by 0 bases, with 10 bases left in between. The CDR3 DNA is TGTGCCACCAGTGATTCGGCAGCGAGCTCCTACAATGAGCAGTTCTTC. This gives the protein CATSDSAASSYNEQFF.

J is TRBJ1-5 and V is TRBV9; 7 bases fit TRBD1. The V segment lost 3 bases and the J segment 5 bases; nucleotides outside the gene matches: 14. The CDR3 consists of 17 residues. Germline V gene data show CDR1 as SGDLS and CDR2 as YYNGEE. The DNA of the CDR3 is TGTGCCAGCAGCGGGCAGGGGGTTCGATCTGGTTATCAGCCCCAGCATTTT. This gives the protein CASSGQGVRSGYQPQHF.

The chain carries TRBV7-8 and TRBJ1-1; D perhaps matches TRBD1 (6 bases). The CDR3 length is 14 residues. Germline values: CDR1 SGHVS, CDR2 FQNEAQ. Trimming removed 1 base from V and 1 base from J, with 7 bases in between. In DNA, the CDR3 is TGTGCCAGCAGCTTAGGGGGGCGGAACACTGAAGCTTTCTTT. Protein: CASSLGGRNTEAFF.

The table lists this clone with a few counts. In DNA, the CDR3 is TGTGCCAGCAGCCAAGATAGGATGACATCCCAGCTGTTTTTT. It specifies CASSQDRMTSQLFF. The V call is TRBV14, the J call TRBJ2-2; D ambiguous. CDR1 is SGHDN, CDR2 FVKESK, per germline. V was trimmed by 0 bases and J by 12 bases, leaving 14 bases between them. This CDR3 comprises 14 residues.

The rearrangement joins TRBV29-1 to TRBJ1-2; 7 positions match TRBD1. Germline lookup yields CDR1 SQVTM and CDR2 ANQGSEA. V lost 7 bases, J lost 4 bases, and 15 bases stayed unmatched. The CDR3 spans 15 residues. The DNA of the CDR3 is TGCAGCGCCGGTGGGAGAGGGGGCAATCCCTATGGCTACACCTTC. It encodes CSAGGRGGNPYGYTF.

This sequence joins TRBV27 and TRBJ1-1; 8 bases fit TRBD1. Germline V gene sequence: CDR1 MNHEY, CDR2 SMNVEV (reference sequence). Trimming at V came to 6 bases and at J to 5 bases, leaving 5 bases not matched to a gene. CDR3 length equals 13 residues. Here the CDR3 reads CASSQGAGTEAFF. The CDR3 region has the DNA TGTGCCAGCAGCCAGGGGGCAGGGACTGAAGCTTTCTTT.

J is TRBJ2-1 and V is TRBV2; perhaps TRBD1 as D (5 bases). The CDR3 contains 13 residues. Per the germline V gene, CDR1 is SNHLY and CDR2 is FYNNEI. With 7 bases removed from V and 1 base from J, the gap between germline ends came to 8 bases. The CDR3 reads CASKGASYNEQFF. In DNA, the CDR3 is TGTGCCAGCAAAGGGGCTTCCTACAATGAGCAGTTCTTC.

The chain joins TRBV20-1 to TRBJ2-5; D gene unclear. The CDR3 sequence is 12 residues long. V was shortened by 3 bases and J by 6 bases, with 11 bases between the two germline ends. Germline V gene sequence: CDR1 DFQATT, CDR2 SNEGSKA (reference sequence). The CDR3 bases are TGCAGTGCTAGTCAGGTCCGGCAGACCCAGTACTTC. It translates to CSASQVRQTQYF.